This T cell receptor beta chain emerged from a study of regulatory T cells in long-lasting Graves disease (dated by TCRdb to the early 2020s). General notes on the study: Persistent Graves' disease meant more than 5 years of antithyroid drug treatment with TSH receptor autoantibodies that stayed positive. Persistent Graves' disease patients were compared with newly diagnosed Graves' disease patients by peripheral blood TCR sequencing and RNA sequencing. The study took place in China and was registered as a clinical trial. TCR sequencing covered about 13 persistent and roughly 20 newly diagnosed Graves' disease patients, some 33 samples in total. Antithyroid drugs had been taken for approximately 10 years on average by persistent Graves' disease patients in the clinical cohort.

The time point label on this specimen signifies: persistent/refractory GD, antithyroid drugs over 5 years with positive TRAb. For both TCR sequencing and RNA sequencing, RNA was extracted from PBMCs in TRIzol. The diagnosis of Graves' disease followed American Thyroid Association guidelines. Patients for the study were recruited at an endocrinology department in Xi'an, China. From each patient, 7.5 to 10 milliliters of peripheral blood was collected into an EDTA anticoagulant tube. Ficoll Paque Plus density gradient separation was used to isolate PBMCs, and no additional T cell sorting was done. An Agilent 2100 Bioanalyzer and agarose gel were used to check RNA quality, and a NanoDrop 2000 was used to measure RNA concentration. CDR1 and CDR2 are read off the germline V gene as LGHNA and YSLEER. Measured from the cysteine to the phenylalanine, the CDR3 is 13 residues long. Only CDR3 DNA remains: 39 bases, in frame from the first base. The trim is 1 base for V and 3 bases for J, with a gap of 6 bases between the germline ends.

Points the paper makes about the study in general: Sequencing and analysis were limited to the TCR beta chain. Compared with newly diagnosed patients, persistent Graves' disease patients had lower TCR Shannon entropy and fewer highly expanded clones, which suggests clonal expansion. Because the primary lesion, thyroid tissue, could not be accessed, the study looked at peripheral blood alone. Persistent patients shared more public clonotypes among themselves (fewer than 3,000) than newly diagnosed patients did (more than 950). Preferential use of TRBV28, TRBJ1-2 and TRBJ2-5 was observed in persistent disease, whereas TRBV20-1 and TRBJ2-1 were favored in newly diagnosed disease. The authors acknowledged the small sample size as a limitation that may reduce accuracy.

Library prep was done by multiplex PCR. The instrument was an Illumina HiSeq 4000. TCR beta libraries were built with iRepertoire HTBI primers and Arm-PCR amplification of CDR3 regions. Before sequencing, the PCR products went through gel purification. As for the authors' bioinformatics: A total of fewer than 70 TRBV and some 13 TRBJ segments were identified across samples and were used for gene usage analysis of CDR3 amino acid clonotypes. COPE and FqMerger were used to merge the filtered high-quality paired reads into contigs. BLAST was used to align contigs to the IMGT TRBV, TRBD and TRBJ reference genes, and CDR3 was defined following IMGT. Clonotypes above 0.1% frequency were classified as highly expanded clones. Shannon entropy was used to measure repertoire diversity, and the Gini coefficient was used to measure V-J evenness. Public clonotypes were defined as clonotypes shared by more than one individual. TCRdb passed the public sequencing reads through fastp at Q25 and MiXCR, retaining productive beta sequences. CDR3 protein duplicates are merged, each entry listing the most common genes and DNA. None of the V and J calls come from the authors' own analysis; TCRdb made them. The sample contains some 280,000 distinct CDR3 sequences, around 20% of them found a single time. The ten biggest clones cover just over 55% of the sample.

This clonotype was seen at least ten times. Its antigen has not been determined. No base quality information exists; no much larger clone differs at one position. The sequencing used peripheral blood mononuclear cells (PBMCs), collected when the disease was refractory, from a patient treated with antithyroid drugs. The clonotype was recovered from a female donor with Graves disease. Recombination connected TRBV4-3 to TRBJ1-2, with the D gene not confidently named. The CDR3 region has the sequence CASSQGRHYGYTF. The nucleotide sequence is given as TGCGCCAGCAGCCAAGGCAGACACTATGGCTACACCTTC.